These T cell receptor beta chains were read from a single sample in a study of cytomegalovirus exposure and HLA in healthy donors. Measured with immunoSEQ multiplex PCR; TCRdb has only the in-frame clones, and not every one. The data hold roughly 150,000 clones, with roughly 71% observed a single time. The sequenced material came from PBMCs. The receptor set was obtained from a man aged 25-45 years in good health and CMV-seronegative. CDR3s include the opening cysteine and the closing phenylalanine or tryptophan. Each record gives: D gene, clone size, J gene, V gene, CDR3 protein, CDR3 DNA. A D gene is named only where the DNA matches it firmly. Clone size is stated in some rows and not others, as once, few, many or a class when expanded.

TRBD1	.	TRBJ2-7	TRBV4-1	CASSLFGTGGYEQYF	TGCGCCAGCAGCCTTTTCGGGACAGGGGGCTACGAGCAGTACTTC
TRBD1	few	TRBJ1-5	TRBV2	CASFKRDRAIYSNQPQHF	TGTGCCAGCTTTAAACGGGACAGGGCGATCTATAGCAATCAGCCCCAGCATTTT
TRBD2	.	TRBJ2-1	TRBV5-5	CASNSYRTSVDNEQFF	TGTGCCAGCAACTCTTACCGGACTAGCGTGGACAATGAGCAGTTCTTC
.	.	TRBJ1-3	TRBV19	CASRTQGESNTIYF	TGTGCCAGTCGAACACAGGGAGAGTCGAACACCATATATTTT
TRBD1	.	TRBJ2-7	TRBV7-8	CASKVGQRGSYEQYF	TGTGCCAGCAAAGTGGGACAGCGAGGGTCCTACGAGCAGTACTTC
.	.	TRBJ2-5	TRBV2	CASSPERDEEQYF	TGTGCCAGCAGCCCTGAGAGGGATGAGGAGCAGTACTTC
.	.	TRBJ2-4	TRBV11-2	CASSLVRGPGWNSQYF	TGTGCCAGCAGCTTAGTAAGAGGCCCAGGGTGGAACAGTCAGTACTTC
TRBD1	.	TRBJ2-7	TRBV11-2	CASSLDRSYEQYF	TGTGCCAGCAGCCTGGACAGGTCCTACGAGCAGTACTTC
.	.	TRBJ2-7	TRBV7-2	CASSPGRTYEQYF	TGTGCCAGCAGCCCAGGACGGACATACGAGCAGTACTTC
.	.	TRBJ1-6	TRBV6-5	CASSYRAADSPLHF	TGTGCCAGCAGTTACCGAGCCGCGGATTCACCCCTCCACTTT
TRBD2	.	TRBJ2-5	TRBV7-2	CASSLRAGGGPEYQETQYF	TGTGCCAGCAGCTTAAGAGCGGGAGGGGGGCCCGAGTACCAAGAGACCCAGTACTTC
TRBD2	.	TRBJ2-4	TRBV28	CASSLGTSPGRYF	TGTGCCAGCAGTTTAGGGACTAGCCCCGGGAGGTACTTC
TRBD1	.	TRBJ2-7	TRBV28	CASSIAGDRSYEQYF	TGTGCCAGCAGTATAGCCGGGGACAGGAGCTACGAGCAGTACTTC
.	few	TRBJ2-7	TRBV7-9	CASSRDSSYEQYF	TGTGCCAGCAGCCGTGACAGTTCCTACGAGCAGTACTTC
TRBD2	.	TRBJ2-1	TRBV10-1	CASSTSGRAYNEQFF	TGCGCCAGCAGTACTAGCGGGAGGGCCTACAATGAGCAGTTCTTC
.	few	TRBJ1-1	TRBV12-2	CASRPRGTEAFF	TGTGCAAGTCGTCCACGCGGGACTGAAGCTTTCTTT
TRBD1	.	TRBJ1-3	TRBV6-1	CASSEQGGSGNTIYF	TGTGCCAGCAGTGAGCAGGGGGGCTCTGGAAACACCATATATTTT